Following are 25 T cell receptor beta chains from one sample sequenced in a study of cytomegalovirus exposure and HLA in healthy donors. Primers: 60 Vbeta forward and 13 Jbeta reverse. Repertoires were generated with immunoSEQ multiplex PCR, while TCRdb's copy carries only in-frame clones and drops some. The profile shows about 160,000 clones, 70% to 85% of them singletons. What was sequenced was PBMCs. These receptors were taken from a man aged 50 or older in good health and CMV-seropositive.

This chain joins TRBV29-1 and TRBJ1-2; 9 bases map to TRBD1. The CDR3 has 14 residues. Germline V gene lookup returns CDR1 SQVTM and CDR2 ANQGSEA. The V gene end was trimmed by 7 bases and the J gene end by 5 bases; junction bases not matched to a gene: 11. The CDR3, as DNA: TGCAGCGCCGCCCCCGGGACAGGGAATTATGGCTACACCTTC. It translates to CSAAPGTGNYGYTF.

The V and J genes are TRBV9 and TRBJ2-5; 12 nucleotides line up with TRBD2. V shed 3 bases and J 5 bases; nucleotides not matched to a gene: 8. CDR3 length: 16 residues. CDR1 is SGDLS, CDR2 YYNGEE, per germline. The CDR3 bases are TGTGCCAGCAGCGGCCGACTAGCGGGGGAGAGGGAGACCCAGTACTTC. It is translated as CASSGRLAGERETQYF.

The chain links TRBV30 to TRBJ2-2, with 10 nucleotides matching TRBD2. V trimming: 3 bases; J trimming: 2 bases; junction bases outside the gene matches: 6. The CDR3 runs 16 residues. Germline V CDR1 and CDR2: GTSNPN, SVGIG (reference sequence). CDR3 sequence reads: CAWRTQRGGNTGELFF. Here the CDR3 DNA reads TGTGCCTGGAGAACCCAGCGGGGGGGCAACACCGGGGAGCTGTTTTTT.

This chain connects TRBV7-2 to TRBJ2-7; the D gene is possibly TRBD1 (6 bases). V was shortened by 4 bases and J by 2 bases, with 12 bases between the two germline ends. CDR1 and CDR2 (germline): SGHTA, FQGNSA. The CDR3 runs to 14 residues. The CDR3 nucleotides are TGTGCCAGCAGCTCCCCGGACAGCCCCTACGAGCAGTACTTC. Translation gives CASSSPDSPYEQYF.

The chain combines TRBV4-1 with TRBJ2-5; no clear D gene. The V end lost 1 base, the J end lost 4 bases, and 7 bases lay between the germline ends. CDR3 length equals 13 residues. The germline CDR1 and CDR2 sequences are MGHRA and YSYEKL. The CDR3 DNA reads TGCGCCAGCAGCCAAGGGCGGTTAGAGACCCAGTACTTC. It translates to CASSQGRLETQYF.

The J gene is TRBJ2-7, the V gene TRBV21-1; the table calls TRBD2, which could not be checked here. TRBV21-1 is a recognized pseudogene. This CDR3 contains 14 residues. CDR3 DNA: TGTGCCAGCGGTATCCCTAGTATCCTATACGAGCAGTACTTC. This encodes CASGIPSILYEQYF.

The rearrangement uses TRBV7-2 and TRBJ1-1; 8 bases match TRBD1. Germline values: CDR1 SGHTA, CDR2 FQGNSA. The trim removed 5 bases at V and 6 bases at J, leaving 8 bases unmatched. The CDR3 is 14 amino acids. The CDR3 here is CASSKRQGPSEAFF. The CDR3 coding sequence is TGTGCCAGCAGCAAGAGACAGGGGCCTTCTGAAGCTTTCTTT.

This clone was counted only a few times. The gene calls are TRBV19 and TRBJ1-2, with D possibly matching TRBD1 (5 bases). CDR3 length: 15 amino acids. The V end lost 1 base, the J end lost 2 bases, and 11 bases lay between the germline ends. Germline V gene lookup returns CDR1 LNHDA and CDR2 SQIVND (reference sequence). The CDR3 loop is CASSIGGTLNYGYTF. DNA of the CDR3: TGTGCCAGTAGTATAGGAGGGACTTTAAACTATGGCTACACCTTC.

The J gene is TRBJ1-6, the V gene TRBV30; 8 nucleotides line up with TRBD1. Germline V gene sequence: CDR1 GTSNPN, CDR2 SVGIG (reference sequence). The CDR3 covers 13 residues. Germline trimming cut 8 bases from V and 9 bases from J; bases unmatched to any gene: 9. CDR3 protein: CAQTDRVGSPLHF. CDR3 coding DNA: TGTGCCCAGACGGACAGGGTTGGTTCACCCCTCCACTTT.

The chain combines TRBV19 with TRBJ2-7; possibly TRBD1 for D (6 bases). The germline V gene encodes CDR1 LNHDA and CDR2 SQIVND (reference sequence). The CDR3 extends over 16 amino acids. The V end lost 3 bases, the J end lost 4 bases, and 19 bases lay between the germline ends. The CDR3 protein is CASSIPRDTPAYEQYF. The CDR3 nucleotides read TGTGCCAGTAGTATCCCCCGGGACACGCCAGCATACGAGCAGTACTTC.

This clone was counted a few times. The V call is TRBV4-1, the J call TRBJ1-1, with TRBD1 as a possible D gene (5 bases). Between the trimmed V and J ends, which lost 1 base and 5 bases, there was a span of 11 bases. This CDR3 is 14 amino acids long. Germline V lookup: CDR1 MGHRA, CDR2 YSYEKL. CDR3 residues: CASSQGLRGTEAFF. CDR3 bases: TGCGCCAGCAGCCAAGGTTTACGGGGGACTGAAGCTTTCTTT.

The chain recombines TRBV5-1 with TRBJ2-1; 10 nucleotides line up with TRBD1. CDR1 and CDR2 (germline): SGHRS, YFSETQ. CDR3 size: 16 residues. Trimming at V came to 7 bases and at J to 7 bases, leaving 14 bases not matched to a gene. The chain's CDR3 is CASRPTGTGVGNEQFF. As DNA, the CDR3 is TGCGCCAGCCGCCCAACCGGGACAGGGGTGGGTAATGAGCAGTTCTTC.

The chain joins TRBV10-1 to TRBJ2-5; the D gene is possibly TRBD2 (6 bases). The DNA end is a closer match to TRBJ2-7, so the J assignment may be wrong. The CDR3 consists of 13 residues. Per germline, CDR1 WNHNN and CDR2 SYGVQD (reference sequence). CDR3 region: CASSPGLTYEQYF. CDR3 in DNA: TGCGCCAGCTCGCCGGGACTTACATACGAGCAGTACTTC.

The chain uses TRBV7-2 and TRBJ1-5; D unresolved. Trimming shortened V by 7 bases and J by 8 bases, and 15 bases separated the two germline ends. This CDR3 is 13 amino acids long. Germline values: CDR1 SGHTA, CDR2 FQGNSA. CDR3 protein: CASTYQGREPQHF. The DNA for the CDR3 is TGTGCCAGCACCTACCAAGGGAGAGAGCCCCAGCATTTT.

This sequence joins TRBV10-3 and TRBJ2-1, with D possibly matching TRBD1 (6 bases). The CDR3 is made up of 11 amino acids. In germline, CDR1 is ENHRY, CDR2 SYGVKD. V lost 10 bases and J lost 10, with 14 bases in between. The CDR3 bases are TGTGCCACACAGGGACAAGCGGAGCAGTTCTTC. Translation gives CATQGQAEQFF.

The chain is built from TRBV5-8 and TRBJ1-5; 10 bases are a match to TRBD1. This CDR3 contains 16 residues. CDR1 and CDR2 (germline): SGHTS, YDEGEE. V shed 3 bases and J 8 bases; nucleotides not matched to a gene: 11. CDR3 amino acids: CASSSRDRGGIKPQHF. The CDR3 DNA is TGTGCCAGCAGCTCCCGGGACAGGGGTGGGATAAAGCCCCAGCATTTT.

This clone was recorded a few times. J is TRBJ2-2 and V is TRBV7-2; possible D gene TRBD2, 5 bases. The ends were cut back, 0 bases at V and 5 bases at J, with 13 bases in the middle. Germline loops: CDR1 SGHTA, CDR2 FQGNSA. The CDR3 has 16 residues. The CDR3 sequence: CASSLASGRQTGELFF. The CDR3 nucleotides are TGTGCCAGCAGCTTAGCCTCGGGGAGACAAACCGGGGAGCTGTTTTTT.

The chain combines TRBV9 with TRBJ2-3; D is possibly TRBD2 (5 bases). V was trimmed by 4 bases and J by 4 bases, leaving 10 bases between them. CDR1 SGDLS and CDR2 YYNGEE come from the germline V gene. CDR3 length equals 13 residues. CDR3 coding DNA: TGTGCCAGCAGCTCCCGAGGGTCAGATACGCAGTATTTT. Translation: CASSSRGSDTQYF.

The chain has TRBV6-1 and TRBJ2-7; D may be TRBD2 (5 bases). The CDR3 runs 15 residues. With 4 bases removed from V and 3 bases from J, the gap between germline ends came to 16 bases. Germline V gene lookup returns CDR1 MNHNS and CDR2 SASEGT. CDR3 nucleotide sequence: TGTGCCAGCAGTGCCACTAGTTATTCTCTCTACGAGCAGTACTTC. It yields the protein CASSATSYSLYEQYF.

V gene TRBV5-4 combines with J gene TRBJ2-5, with 8 bases identical to TRBD1. The CDR3 contains 15 residues. Germline V gene data show CDR1 as SGHNT and CDR2 as YYREEE (reference sequence). With 1 base clipped from V and 3 bases from J, the junction kept 5 bases outside the gene matches. In DNA, the CDR3 is TGTGCCAGCAGCTTGCCGACAGGGGTGAAAGAGACCCAGTACTTC. Translation gives CASSLPTGVKETQYF.

The chain joins TRBV2 to TRBJ1-4; D unresolved. This CDR3 has 14 amino acids. Germline CDR1 SNHLY, CDR2 FYNNEI. The V and J ends lost 6 bases and 7 bases respectively, with 15 bases between them. DNA of the CDR3: TGTGCCAGCAGGCGCCGGGAAGTACGTGAAAAACTGTTTTTT. This translates into CASRRREVREKLFF.

This clone was seen more than once but under ten times. This chain connects TRBV30 to TRBJ2-7, with TRBD2 identical over 15 bases. The junction had 13 bases not matched to a gene; V was cut back by 0 bases and J by 4 bases. From germline, CDR1 is GTSNPN and CDR2 SVGIG (reference sequence). This CDR3 contains 19 residues. The CDR3 coding sequence is TGTGCCTGGAGTGTGGTAGGCCGGACTAGCGGGGGGGCCTCTTACGAGCAGTACTTC. This encodes CAWSVVGRTSGGASYEQYF.

The rearrangement links TRBV9 to TRBJ2-7, with D maybe TRBD2 (6 bases). Germline values: CDR1 SGDLS, CDR2 YYNGEE. The CDR3 totals 15 residues. The germline V and J ends were trimmed by 4 bases and 6 bases, with 20 bases remaining between them. Here the CDR3 reads CASSLTGASRFEQYF. CDR3 bases: TGTGCCAGCAGCCTAACGGGAGCCTCCAGGTTCGAGCAGTACTTC.

The V and J genes are TRBV6-5 and TRBJ1-4; weak D call: TRBD1 (5 bases). Germline V CDR1 and CDR2: MNHEY, SVGAGI. V was pared by 2 bases and J by 8 bases, with 12 bases between. CDR3 size: 14 residues. The CDR3 DNA follows: TGTGCCAGCAGTTACAAAGGGCAGGGCGAAAAACTGTTTTTT. This gives the protein CASSYKGQGEKLFF.

The chain couples TRBV6-6 to TRBJ1-6; D uncertain. The CDR3 sequence is 16 residues long. From germline, CDR1 is MNHNY and CDR2 SVGAGI (reference sequence). Trimming took off 0 bases at V and 9 bases at J, with 15 bases between the two ends. CDR3 bases: TGTGCCAGCAGTTACTCGAGACAAGTCCCGACTTCACCCCTCCACTTT. This codes for CASSYSRQVPTSPLHF.